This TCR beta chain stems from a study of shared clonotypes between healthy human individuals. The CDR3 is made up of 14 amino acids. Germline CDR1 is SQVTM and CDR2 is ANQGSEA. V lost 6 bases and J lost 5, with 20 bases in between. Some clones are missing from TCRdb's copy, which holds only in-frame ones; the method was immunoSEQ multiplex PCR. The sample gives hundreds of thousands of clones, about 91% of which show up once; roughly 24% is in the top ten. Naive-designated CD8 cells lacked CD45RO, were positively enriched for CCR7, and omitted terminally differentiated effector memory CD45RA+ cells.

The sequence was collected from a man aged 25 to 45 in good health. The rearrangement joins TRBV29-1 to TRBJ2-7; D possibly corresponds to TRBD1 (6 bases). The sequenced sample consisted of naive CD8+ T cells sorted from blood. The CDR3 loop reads CSVAGPSPGDEQYF. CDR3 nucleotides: TGCAGCGTGGCCGGACCGAGCCCAGGGGACGAGCAGTACTTC.